The 21 T cell receptor beta chains below come from one sample, sequenced in a study of T cells in Graves' hyperthyroidism and ophthalmopathy (dated 2019 in TCRdb). Preparation of the library involved multiplex PCR. Sequencing relied on an Illumina HiSeq 2000. Amplification of TCR beta CDR3 regions was carried out from RNA transcripts. The TCR CDR3 was subjected to a first round of RT-PCR using the HTBI primer set and the Qiagen OneStep RT-PCR kit. Clones were called with MiXCR by TCRdb after fastp trimmed the public reads at Q25, and only in-frame beta chains were retained. Identical CDR3 protein sequences are pooled into one entry, listed with their most common genes and DNA. The sample table lists 500,000 to 750,000 distinct CDR3 sequences, 15% to 17% of them with a count of one. The ten most abundant clones make up around 6.6% of the sample. Sequencing used blood. The source is a woman aged 25 to 39 with Graves' hyperthyroidism.

This clonotype has ten or more counts. The chain combines TRBV7-2 with TRBJ1-2; D is undetermined. V was shortened by 1 base and J by 4 bases, with 10 bases between the two germline ends. The CDR3 sequence is 14 residues long. Germline assignment: CDR1 SGHTA and CDR2 FQGNSA. CDR3 DNA sequence: TGTGCCAGCAGCTTAGAAGCTTTCGCCTATGGCTACACCTTC. It specifies CASSLEAFAYGYTF. Complete variable domain (other parts from reference TRBV7-2 and TRBJ1-2): GAGVSQSPSNKVTEKGKDVELRCDPISGHTALYWYRQSLGQGLEFLIYFQGNSAPDKSGLPSDRFSAERTGGSVSTLTIQRTQQEDSAVYLCASSLEAFAYGYTFGSGTRLTVV.

This clonotype has a handful of counts. The junction does not match germline at one end; this may be a read error. The rearrangement joins TRBV6-2 or TRBV6-3 to TRBJ2-7, with D uncertain. CDR3 length: 16 residues. The V gene's germline CDR1 is MNHEY and CDR2 SVGEGT. CDR3 loop: CASSSIPGPGDPVQYF. For the CDR3, the DNA is TGTGCCAGTAGTTCGATTCCAGGACCGGGCGATCCGGTGCAGTACTTC.

This rearrangement joins TRBV20-1 to TRBJ2-5, with 14 bases matching TRBD2. V lost 4 bases and J lost 4; bases outside the gene matches: 5. The CDR3 has 15 residues. Germline values: CDR1 DFQATT, CDR2 SNEGSKA (reference sequence). For the CDR3, the DNA is TGCAGTGCTATTGGACTAGCGGGAGGCGGAGAGACCCAGTACTTC. This sequence encodes CSAIGLAGGGETQYF.

In this sample, this clonotype turned up many times. The V and J genes are TRBV30 and TRBJ2-7; D is unclear. V was clipped by 0 bases and J by 5 bases, with 8 bases between them. The germline gives CDR1 GTSNPN, CDR2 SVGIG (reference sequence). This CDR3 region has 12 residues. The CDR3: CAWSVSGHEQYF. CDR3 sequence (DNA): TGTGCCTGGAGTGTATCAGGCCACGAGCAGTACTTC.

Comment on this clonotype: A much larger clone is a single base away; this may be a read error. This chain connects TRBV6-5 to TRBJ2-7, with D unresolved. The CDR3 is made up of 14 amino acids. Germline V gene data show CDR1 as MNHEY and CDR2 as SVGAGI. Here the CDR3 DNA reads TGTGCCAGCAGTTACTCTCCGGTCTCCTACGAGCAGCACTTC. Amino acids: CASSYSPVSYEQHF.

The chain joins TRBV13 to TRBJ2-2, with TRBD1 matching over 10 bases. CDR1 is PRHDT, CDR2 FYEKMQ, per germline (reference sequence). CDR3 size: 14 residues. The V segment lost 9 bases and the J segment 4 bases; nucleotides outside the gene matches: 5. The CDR3 protein is CASQGQGGTGELFF. The CDR3 bases are TGTGCCAGTCAAGGACAGGGGGGCACCGGGGAGCTGTTTTTT.

V and J are TRBV30 and TRBJ2-3; 9 nucleotides line up with TRBD1. Trimming at V came to 2 bases and at J to 2 bases, leaving 2 bases not matched to a gene. CDR1 and CDR2 (germline): GTSNPN, SVGIG (reference sequence). This CDR3 is 14 amino acids long. CDR3 region: CAWSRTGATDTQYF. DNA for the CDR3: TGTGCCTGGAGTAGGACAGGGGCCACAGATACGCAGTATTTT.

The V gene is TRBV6-1, the J gene TRBJ2-5, with 8 bases matching TRBD2. The germline V gene has CDR1 MNHNS and CDR2 SASEGT. With 6 bases clipped from V and 3 bases from J, the junction kept 3 bases outside the gene matches. The CDR3 runs to 13 residues. CDR3 residues: CASRARGEETQYF. CDR3 coding DNA: TGTGCCAGCAGGGCGCGGGGGGAAGAGACCCAGTACTTC.

The V call is TRBV6-1, the J call TRBJ2-3; TRBD2 matches at 9 bases. The CDR3 has 16 amino acids. Unmatched junction bases numbered 9, after V lost 6 bases and J lost 2 bases. Germline V lookup: CDR1 MNHNS, CDR2 SASEGT. Written as DNA, the CDR3 is TGTGCCAGCAGCCCCGTTCTAGCGGGGCTCACAGATACGCAGTATTTT. Its protein product is CASSPVLAGLTDTQYF.

There are many counts of this clonotype. Germline and junction disagree at one end, which may indicate a read error. The chain recombines TRBV6-1 with TRBJ2-7; possibly TRBD1 for D (5 bases). CDR1 and CDR2 (germline): MNHNS, SASEGT. The CDR3 is made up of 13 amino acids. The CDR3 DNA sequence: TGTGCCTGCAGGGATCCCCCTCTCTACGAGCAGTACTTC. Translating gives CACRDPPLYEQYF.

The chain is built from TRBV29-1 and TRBJ2-5, with D unclear. With 6 bases removed from V and 1 base from J, the gap between germline ends came to 9 bases. This CDR3 region has 12 residues. The germline gives CDR1 SQVTM, CDR2 ANQGSEA. The CDR3, as DNA: TGCAGCGTCTCTGATAGCCAAGAGACCCAGTACTTC. Its translation: CSVSDSQETQYF.

This rearrangement joins TRBV5-1 to TRBJ2-1; perhaps TRBD1 as D (6 bases). V gave up 0 bases and J gave up 4 bases, with 11 bases separating them. CDR3 length: 15 amino acids. The V gene's germline CDR1 is SGHRS and CDR2 YFSETQ. CDR3 in DNA: TGCGCCAGCAGCTTGGTAGGTGGACAGTACAATGAGCAGTTCTTC. Its protein is CASSLVGGQYNEQFF. Looking up the rest from reference TRBV5-1 and TRBJ2-1 gives the full variable domain: KAGVTQTPRYLIKTRGQQVTLSCSPISGHRSVSWYQQTPGQGLQFLFEYFSETQRNKGNFPGRFSGRQFSNSRSEMNVSTLELGDSALYLCASSLVGGQYNEQFFGPGTRLTVL.

The sample holds many counts of this clonotype. This rearrangement joins TRBV11-2 to TRBJ2-5; TRBD2 agrees at 7 bases. With 3 bases clipped from V and 1 base from J, the junction kept 5 bases outside the gene matches. From germline, CDR1 is SGHAT and CDR2 FQNNGV. This CDR3 has 15 residues. The chain's CDR3 is CASSLFLAVQETQYF. CDR3 nucleotides: TGTGCCAGCAGCTTGTTTCTAGCGGTCCAAGAGACCCAGTACTTC.

The chain combines TRBV20-1 with TRBJ1-1, with D perhaps TRBD1 (6 bases). The length of the CDR3 is 14 residues. V was trimmed by 6 bases and J by 0 bases, leaving 14 bases between them. The V gene's germline CDR1 is DFQATT and CDR2 SNEGSKA (reference sequence). The CDR3 here is CSAGPTGLNTEAFF. CDR3 bases: TGCAGTGCCGGACCGACAGGATTGAACACTGAAGCTTTCTTT.

This clonotype was counted at least ten times. This chain links TRBV20-1 with TRBJ2-2; D is unresolved. The ends were cut back, 3 bases at V and 6 bases at J, with 8 bases in the middle. Germline CDR1 DFQATT, CDR2 SNEGSKA (reference sequence). There are 12 residues in the CDR3. The CDR3 bases are TGCAGTGCTAGCGTTCTGCCCGGGGAGCTGTTTTTT. This translates into CSASVLPGELFF.

The V and J genes are TRBV10-3 and TRBJ1-3; D unclear. From germline, CDR1 is ENHRY and CDR2 SYGVKD. The CDR3 runs 13 residues. The V end was cut by 7 bases, the J end by 0 bases, with 7 bases between. The DNA for the CDR3 is TGTGCCATCACGGAGAGCTCTGGAAACACCATATATTTT. Protein sequence: CAITESSGNTIYF.

This clonotype was observed at least ten times. The V call is TRBV12-3 or TRBV12-4, the J call TRBJ1-5; D not certain. V was shortened by 5 bases and J by 4 bases, with 9 bases between the two germline ends. The CDR3 runs to 13 residues. Written as DNA, the CDR3 is TGTGCCAGCAGTCCCGCAGAGAATCAGCCCCAGCATTTT. Protein sequence: CASSPAENQPQHF.

In its sample, this clonotype was seen a few times. The chain has TRBV10-2 and TRBJ2-1; 11 nucleotides agree with TRBD2. CDR1 is WSHSY, CDR2 SAAADI, per germline. The CDR3 extends over 16 amino acids. V was pared by 6 bases and J by 5 bases, with 9 bases of the junction left unmatched. CDR3 nucleotide sequence: TGCGCCAGCAGGGGACTAGCGGCGCCCATAAACAATGAGCAGTTCTTC. Translating gives CASRGLAAPINNEQFF.

This clonotype was detected ten times or more. The rearrangement joins TRBV7-2 to TRBJ2-1, with D tentatively TRBD1 (5 bases). This CDR3 is 13 amino acids long. Per the germline V gene, CDR1 is SGHTA and CDR2 is FQGNSA. V was clipped by 5 bases and J by 4 bases, with 9 bases between them. The CDR3, as DNA: TGTGCCAGCAGCGGATACAGGTACAATGAGCAGTTCTTC. It yields the protein CASSGYRYNEQFF.

This clonotype was picked up a small number of times. The chain links TRBV20-1 to TRBJ2-5; D might be TRBD1 or TRBD2, each matching 6 bases. V was cut by 3 bases and J by 2 bases, with 22 bases left in between. CDR3 length equals 17 residues. From germline, CDR1 is DFQATT and CDR2 SNEGSKA (reference sequence). The CDR3 here is CSARIFGGGAFQETQYF. DNA of the CDR3: TGCAGTGCTAGGATTTTCGGAGGGGGAGCTTTTCAAGAGACCCAGTACTTC.

This clonotype was counted ten times or more. J is TRBJ2-7 and V is TRBV7-9; D possibly corresponds to TRBD2 (5 bases). From germline, CDR1 is SEHNR and CDR2 FQNEAQ (reference sequence). Trimming stripped 3 bases from V and 2 bases from J, with 17 bases between. This CDR3 spans 16 amino acids. The CDR3 spells CASSFFGVDYPYEQYF. CDR3 in DNA: TGTGCCAGCAGCTTTTTCGGGGTCGATTATCCCTACGAGCAGTACTTC.